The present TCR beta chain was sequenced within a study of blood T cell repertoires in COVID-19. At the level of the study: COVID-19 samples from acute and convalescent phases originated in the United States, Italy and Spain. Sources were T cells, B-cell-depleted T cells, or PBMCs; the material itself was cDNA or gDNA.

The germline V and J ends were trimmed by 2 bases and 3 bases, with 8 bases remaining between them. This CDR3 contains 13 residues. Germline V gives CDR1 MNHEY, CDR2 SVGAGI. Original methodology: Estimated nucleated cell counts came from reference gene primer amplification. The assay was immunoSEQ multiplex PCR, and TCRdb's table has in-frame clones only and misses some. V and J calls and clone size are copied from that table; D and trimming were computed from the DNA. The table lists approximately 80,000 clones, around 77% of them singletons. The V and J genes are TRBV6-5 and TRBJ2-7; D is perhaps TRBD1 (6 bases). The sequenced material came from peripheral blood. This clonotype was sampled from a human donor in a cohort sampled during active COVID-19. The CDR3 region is CASSYDRSYEQYF. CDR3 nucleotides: TGTGCCAGCAGTTACGACAGGAGCTACGAGCAGTACTTC.